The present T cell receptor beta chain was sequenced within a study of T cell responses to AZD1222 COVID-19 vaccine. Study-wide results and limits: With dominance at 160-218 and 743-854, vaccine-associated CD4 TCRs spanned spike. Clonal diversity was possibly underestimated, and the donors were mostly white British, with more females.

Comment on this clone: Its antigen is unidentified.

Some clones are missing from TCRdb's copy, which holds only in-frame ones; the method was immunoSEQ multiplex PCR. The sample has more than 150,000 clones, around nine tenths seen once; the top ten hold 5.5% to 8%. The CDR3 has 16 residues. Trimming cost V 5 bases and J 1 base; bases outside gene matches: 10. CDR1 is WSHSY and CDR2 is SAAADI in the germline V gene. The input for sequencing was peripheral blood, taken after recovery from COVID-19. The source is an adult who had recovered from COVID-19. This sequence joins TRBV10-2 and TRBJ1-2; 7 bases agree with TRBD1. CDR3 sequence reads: CASSTGTATINYGYTF. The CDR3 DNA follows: TGCGCCAGCAGTACCGGGACAGCCACAATTAACTATGGCTACACCTTC.